Below are 7 T cell receptor beta chains sequenced from a single sample in a study of T cell repertoires in cytomegalovirus infection. TCRdb ran MiXCR on the reads and lists one entry per CDR3 protein. The sample contains about 830,000 distinct CDR3 sequences, approximately 32% of which appear only once. What these receptors recognize is not known. Sample: cultured CD8+ T cells from PBMCs, taken from culture after CMV antigen stimulation. The receptors derive from a human donor in good health (CMV status not recorded). Some clones in this sample may be carry-over from other donors' samples.

This clonotype was counted between two and nine times. The genes are TRBV7-6 and TRBJ2-5; the D gene is possibly TRBD2 (6 bases). Trimming took off 3 bases at V and 3 bases at J, with 14 bases between the two ends. This CDR3 has 15 residues. Germline assignment: CDR1 SGHVS and CDR2 FNYEAQ. The chain's CDR3 is CASSFTSLAKETQYF. DNA of the CDR3: TGTGCCAGCAGCTTTACGAGCCTAGCGAAAGAGACCCAGTACTTC.

The J gene is TRBJ1-2, the V gene TRBV7-9; D call uncertain. The CDR3 is made up of 13 amino acids. The germline gives CDR1 SEHNR, CDR2 FQNEAQ (reference sequence). Trimming took 4 bases from V and 8 from J, leaving 14 bases between them. The chain's CDR3 is CASSSGEVRGYTF. Written as DNA, the CDR3 is TGTGCCAGCAGCTCGGGTGAGGTGCGAGGCTACACCTTC. Together with reference TRBV7-9 and TRBJ1-2, the CDR3 gives the full variable domain: DTGVSQNPRHKITKRGQNVTFRCDPISEHNRLYWYRQTLGQGPEFLTYFQNEAQLEKSRLLSDRFSAERPKGSFSTLEIQRTEQGDSAMYLCASSSGEVRGYTFGSGTRLTVV.

The rearrangement uses TRBV29-1 and TRBJ1-2; D remains ambiguous. There are 10 residues in the CDR3. Deletions cut 3 bases from V and 1 base from J, with 0 bases between. Per the germline V gene, CDR1 is SQVTM and CDR2 is ANQGSEA. CDR3 sequence: CSVDNYGYTF. CDR3 nucleotides: TGCAGCGTTGATAACTATGGCTACACCTTC.

This clonotype was seen a handful of times. The gene calls are TRBV7-6 and TRBJ2-1; D is uncertain. Trimming took off 1 base at V and 10 bases at J, with 8 bases between the two ends. CDR1 and CDR2 from the germline V gene are SGHVS and FNYEAQ. The CDR3 contains 12 residues. DNA of the CDR3: TGTGCCAGCAGCTTAGGGCAGTTAGAGCAGTTCTTC. Its translation is CASSLGQLEQFF.

The chain couples TRBV7-4 to TRBJ1-1; D not certain. Trimming removed 2 bases at V and 4 bases at J, with 14 bases between. This CDR3 comprises 15 residues. Germline loops: CDR1 SGHVT, CDR2 SQSDAQ. For the CDR3, the DNA is TGTGCCAGCAGCTTAAATATGGGTGGACGCACTGAAGCTTTCTTT. Encoded protein: CASSLNMGGRTEAFF.

This sequence joins TRBV4-1 and TRBJ1-1; D call uncertain. The CDR3 extends over 15 amino acids. Germline V gene sequence: CDR1 MGHRA, CDR2 YSYEKL. V was trimmed by 2 bases and J by 5 bases, leaving 15 bases between them. Here the CDR3 reads CASSQFGFGETEAFF. The CDR3 DNA reads as TGCGCCAGCAGCCAATTCGGTTTCGGAGAGACTGAAGCTTTCTTT.

This clonotype was detected a few times. The chain joins TRBV7-9 to TRBJ2-1; D unresolved. The length of the CDR3 is 14 residues. Germline values: CDR1 SEHNR, CDR2 FQNEAQ (reference sequence). Trimming removed 1 base from V and 7 bases from J, with 11 bases in between. CDR3 DNA sequence: TGTGCCAGCAGCTTAGGATCAGGTACAAATGAGCAGTTCTTC. Its translation is CASSLGSGTNEQFF. Supplemented by reference TRBV7-9 and TRBJ2-1, the full variable domain reads DTGVSQNPRHKITKRGQNVTFRCDPISEHNRLYWYRQTLGQGPEFLTYFQNEAQLEKSRLLSDRFSAERPKGSFSTLEIQRTEQGDSAMYLCASSLGSGTNEQFFGPGTRLTVL.